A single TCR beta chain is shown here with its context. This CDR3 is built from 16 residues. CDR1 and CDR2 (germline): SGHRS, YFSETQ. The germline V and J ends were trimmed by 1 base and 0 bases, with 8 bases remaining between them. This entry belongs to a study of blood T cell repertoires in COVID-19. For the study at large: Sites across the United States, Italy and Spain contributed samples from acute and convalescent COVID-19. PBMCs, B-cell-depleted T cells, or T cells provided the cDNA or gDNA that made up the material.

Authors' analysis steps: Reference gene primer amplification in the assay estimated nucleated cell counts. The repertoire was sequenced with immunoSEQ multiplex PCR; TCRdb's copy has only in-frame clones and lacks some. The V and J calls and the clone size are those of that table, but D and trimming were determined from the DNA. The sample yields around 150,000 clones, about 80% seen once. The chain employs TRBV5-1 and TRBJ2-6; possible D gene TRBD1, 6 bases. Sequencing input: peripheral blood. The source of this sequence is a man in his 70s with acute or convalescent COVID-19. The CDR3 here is CASSLQGSSGANVLTF. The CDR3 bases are TGCGCCAGCAGCTTGCAGGGGAGCTCTGGGGCCAACGTCCTGACTTTC.